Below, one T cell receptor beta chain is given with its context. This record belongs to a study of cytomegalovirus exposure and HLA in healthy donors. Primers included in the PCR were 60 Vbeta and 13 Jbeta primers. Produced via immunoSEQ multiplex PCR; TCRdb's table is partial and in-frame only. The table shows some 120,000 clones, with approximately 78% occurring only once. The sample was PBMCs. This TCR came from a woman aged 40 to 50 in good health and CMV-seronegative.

The CDR3 sequence is CATSSGSVNNEQFF. As DNA, the CDR3 is TGTGCCACCTCTAGCGGGAGCGTTAACAATGAGCAGTTCTTC. The chain joins TRBV28 to TRBJ2-1, with 10 bases identical to TRBD2. The CDR3 contains 14 residues. Trimming at V came to 10 bases and at J to 5 bases, leaving 8 bases not matched to a gene. Germline loops: CDR1 MDHEN, CDR2 SYDVKM.